This T cell receptor (beta chain) was obtained from a study of cytomegalovirus exposure and HLA in healthy donors. Study results and limitations: Reported performance of the classifier showed diagnosis of cytomegalovirus status with high specificity and sensitivity. Among CMV-associated TCR beta chains, most appeared HLA-restricted in a later analysis.

The PCR used 60 Vbeta and 13 Jbeta primers. Produced via immunoSEQ multiplex PCR; TCRdb's table is partial and in-frame only. Of 150,000 to 200,000 clones in the sample, more than 65% were seen once. The length of the CDR3 is 13 residues. Trimming took 1 base from V and 4 from J, leaving 8 bases between them. Germline CDR1 reads MDHEN; CDR2 reads SYDVKM. To note about this clone: The antigen is unknown.

This receptor was obtained from a woman aged 40 to 55 in good health and CMV-seropositive. The chain is built from TRBV28 and TRBJ2-7; the D is unclear. The sample comprised PBMCs. This chain's CDR3 is CASSLYYQYEQYF. For the CDR3, the DNA is TGTGCCAGCAGTTTATACTACCAATACGAGCAGTACTTC.